Included here is one TCR beta chain sequence, with context. The data were taken from a study of cytomegalovirus exposure and HLA in healthy donors. The study ran its PCR with 60 Vbeta and 13 Jbeta primers. The data were produced by immunoSEQ multiplex PCR, yet TCRdb's version contains in-frame clones alone and is incomplete. This table lists under 150,000 clones. Donors were ostensibly healthy at sampling, although undocumented immune exposures were probable. Sample: PBMCs. The clonotype comes from a woman aged 55-70 years in good health and CMV-seronegative.

DNA of the CDR3: TGTGCCAGCACCCGGACAGCTAGCACAGATACGCAGTATTTT. Translation gives CASTRTASTDTQYF. The V and J genes are TRBV7-9 and TRBJ2-3; perhaps TRBD1 as D (6 bases). The V gene's germline CDR1 is SEHNR and CDR2 FQNEAQ (reference sequence). The V end lost 7 bases, the J end lost 0 bases, and 11 bases lay between the germline ends. The CDR3 runs 14 residues.